One and the same sample provided the 9 T cell receptor beta chains below, sequenced in a study of blood T cell repertoires in COVID-19. Using immunoSEQ multiplex PCR, the repertoire was profiled, and TCRdb retains in-frame clones only, with some absent. This sample has 150,000 to 200,000 clones, with 70% to 85% found just once. The sample consisted of peripheral blood. The receptors were sampled from a man aged 50-59 years who had recovered from COVID-19.

The chain employs TRBV10-3 and TRBJ2-3, with D possibly TRBD1 on 5 matching bases. CDR1 ENHRY and CDR2 SYGVKD come from the germline V gene. The CDR3 runs 15 residues. Between the trimmed V and J ends, which lost 3 bases and 2 bases, there was a span of 12 bases. The CDR3 spells CAISERGGTTDTQYF. The CDR3 bases are TGTGCCATCAGTGAAAGGGGCGGAACCACAGATACGCAGTATTTT.

The gene calls are TRBV30 and TRBJ1-2, with 9 nucleotides matching TRBD1. The CDR3 runs to 16 residues. Germline CDR1 reads GTSNPN; CDR2 reads SVGIG (reference sequence). The V gene end was trimmed by 4 bases and the J gene end by 4 bases; junction bases not matched to a gene: 13. The CDR3 DNA reads as TGTGCCTGGATTAACCGTTGGGCGGACAGGGGCTATGGCTACACCTTC. Translation: CAWINRWADRGYGYTF. Looking up the rest from reference TRBV30 and TRBJ1-2 gives the full variable domain: SQTIHQWPATLVQPVGSPLSLECTVEGTSNPNLYWYRQAAGRGLQLLFYSVGIGQISSEVPQNLSASRPQDRQFILSSKKLLLSDSGFYLCAWINRWADRGYGYTFGSGTRLTVV.

The DNA for the CDR3 is TGTGCCTGGAGAGTGGATGCCGGGACTAGCGGGTACAGCTCCTACAATGAGCAGTTCTTC. Protein: CAWRVDAGTSGYSSYNEQFF. V usage is TRBV30 and J usage is TRBJ2-1, with TRBD2 identical over 12 bases. V gave up 3 bases and J gave up 0 bases; unmatched junction bases: 15. Per the germline V gene, CDR1 is GTSNPN and CDR2 is SVGIG (reference sequence). This CDR3 is 20 amino acids long.

This chain connects TRBV29-1 to TRBJ1-2; 11 bases are a match to TRBD1. Germline V CDR1 and CDR2: SQVTM, ANQGSEA. This CDR3 has 14 amino acids. V lost 1 base to trimming and J lost 5 bases; unmatched junction nucleotides: 3. The CDR3 sequence is CSVEVGTGGYGYTF. CDR3 coding DNA: TGCAGCGTTGAAGTTGGGACAGGGGGGTATGGCTACACCTTC.

V usage is TRBV28 and J usage is TRBJ1-6; 9 bases align to TRBD1. Losses at the gene ends were 5 bases for V and 2 bases for J; bases not matched to a gene: 7. The germline V gene has CDR1 MDHEN and CDR2 SYDVKM. The CDR3 has 17 amino acids. This CDR3 reads CASSPAGTGTYNSPLHF. The CDR3 DNA reads as TGTGCCAGCAGTCCCGCCGGGACAGGGACCTATAATTCACCCCTCCACTTT.

The rearrangement uses TRBV5-1 and TRBJ1-2, with TRBD1 matching 10 bases. Per germline, CDR1 SGHRS and CDR2 YFSETQ. The CDR3 sequence is 15 residues long. Trimming took 4 bases from V and 1 from J; bases not matched to a gene: 4. The CDR3 here is CASSTGQGGNYGYTF. In DNA form, the CDR3 reads TGCGCCAGCAGCACCGGACAGGGGGGTAACTATGGCTACACCTTC.

The rearrangement links TRBV20-1 to TRBJ1-2; D is ambiguous. The CDR3 length is 15 residues. Germline values: CDR1 DFQATT, CDR2 SNEGSKA (reference sequence). V lost 3 bases and J lost 9, with 23 bases in between. The CDR3 is CSASGSSVIFVSYTF. CDR3 bases: TGCAGTGCTAGTGGATCGTCGGTTATATTCGTGAGCTACACCTTC.

V gene TRBV5-1 combines with J gene TRBJ2-1, with a possible D match to TRBD2 (5 bases). The CDR3 is made up of 14 amino acids. The V end lost 4 bases, the J end lost 6 bases, and 14 bases lay between the germline ends. The germline V gene has CDR1 SGHRS and CDR2 YFSETQ. The CDR3 loop reads CASSQYRGSNEQFF. CDR3 DNA sequence: TGCGCCAGCAGCCAGTACCGGGGTTCCAATGAGCAGTTCTTC. Combining the CDR3 with reference TRBV5-1 and TRBJ2-1 gives the whole variable domain KAGVTQTPRYLIKTRGQQVTLSCSPISGHRSVSWYQQTPGQGLQFLFEYFSETQRNKGNFPGRFSGRQFSNSRSEMNVSTLELGDSALYLCASSQYRGSNEQFFGPGTRLTVL.

The chain employs TRBV6-1 and TRBJ2-7, with 10 bases lining up with TRBD1. The CDR3 has 16 amino acids. Germline V gene data show CDR1 as MNHNS and CDR2 as SASEGT. The J segment lost 7 bases and the V segment lost 0 bases, leaving 9 bases of the junction unmatched. This CDR3 reads CASSEALRDRGLEQYF. For the CDR3, the DNA is TGTGCCAGCAGTGAAGCGCTTCGAGACAGGGGGCTTGAGCAGTACTTC.